This entry is about one TCR beta chain. Antigen unknown. UMI-labeled 5' RACE yielded the TRB cDNA libraries. From the 5' RACE reads, TCRdb lists one entry per CDR3 protein and no DNA. The sample's table shows thousands of distinct CDR3 sequences. The germline CDR1 and CDR2 sequences are SQVTM and ANQGSEA. This CDR3 comprises 13 residues. This record belongs to a study of CXCR3-negative and CXCR3-positive naive CD8 T cells. Study-wide results and caveats: TRBV-TRBJ usage was similar across naive CXCR3 subsets but distinct in memory cells. Both naive subsets showed comparably high diversity, and memory CD8+ cells showed much lower diversity. Upon cryopreservation, CXCR3 expression partially decreased, and most assays used fresh PBMCs. Comparison of naive cells showed more hydrophobic TRB CDR3s in CXCR3-positive than in CXCR3-negative naive cells.

The V and J genes are TRBV29-1 and TRBJ2-1; as DNA is missing, the TRBD2 call by TCRdb cannot be tested. The source is a human donor in good health. Some clones in this sample may be carry-over from other donors' samples. Sequences were obtained from naive CXCR3+ CD8+ T cells from blood. Sample subset: CD45RO-CCR7+CD27+CD95- naive CD8+ T cells expressing CXCR3 (TNR3+). CDR3 region: CSVEEGSSPVQFF.